This T cell receptor (beta chain) came from a study of tumor-infiltrating lymphocytes in primary liver carcinoma. General study results and limits: Tumor top-250-clone fractions significantly exceeded those of blood (p = 0.039).

This clonotype was found a few times. Its matching antigen is unknown. One junction end does not reproduce the germline sequence, and a read error may be involved. From germline, CDR1 is SGHRS and CDR2 YFSETQ. The CDR3 consists of 13 residues. Using a constant-region primer together with ProtoScript II reverse transcriptase, TCR beta cDNA was made from roughly 500 ng of total RNA. Generation of the TCR beta libraries relied on three nested multiplex PCR rounds using slightly modified ARM-PCR. A C-beta reverse primer was combined with TRBV1-TRBV30 forward primers in the first two PCR rounds, and each round had 9 to 10 cycles. In TCRdb, the multiplex PCR reads were re-called with MiXCR into one record per CDR3 protein. The table lists about 320,000 distinct CDR3 sequences, less than 75% of them singletons. In addition to blood RNA drawn from unsorted whole blood, germline DNA was extracted.

The V call is TRBV5-1, the J call TRBJ1-2; D possibly corresponds to TRBD1 (5 bases). The sample comprised peripheral blood. This TCR was recovered from a man in his forties with primary liver carcinoma and hepatitis B virus infection. CDR3 sequence reads: CASSLGRDSGYTF. The CDR3 DNA sequence: TGTGCCAGCAGCTTGGGACGCGATTCGGGATACACCTTC.